The 32 T cell receptor beta chains below all came from one sample that was sequenced in a study of tumor-infiltrating lymphocytes in primary liver carcinoma. Total RNA and DNA came together from around 20-30 mg of bulk tissue without cell sorting. The input was 500 ng total RNA; TCR beta cDNA was made from it with a constant-region primer. Slightly modified ARM-PCR served as the procedure for the TCR beta libraries. These libraries came from three rounds of nested multiplex PCR. PCR rounds one and two used TRBV1-TRBV30 forward primers with a C-beta reverse primer for around 11 cycles each. TCRdb used MiXCR to reprocess the multiplex PCR reads, holding one entry per CDR3 protein. Seen here are some 40,000 distinct CDR3 sequences, roughly 75% observed once, and the top ten hold 37%. Sequenced: tumor-adjacent normal liver tissue. The receptor source for this set is a man aged 35-49 years with primary liver carcinoma and hepatitis B virus infection.

Ten or more counts support this clonotype. The chain links TRBV5-1 to TRBJ2-3; D perhaps matches TRBD2 (5 bases). This CDR3 is 14 amino acids long. V shed 0 bases and J shed 7 bases, with 12 bases lying between them. CDR1 and CDR2 from the germline V gene are SGHRS and YFSETQ. CDR3 residues: CASSLAEFGNTQYF. The CDR3 coding sequence is TGCGCCAGCAGCTTGGCCGAGTTCGGGAATACGCAGTATTTT.

In regard to this clonotype: The junction departs from germline at one end; a sequencing error may be responsible. The V and J genes are TRBV10-1 and TRBJ2-2; D is perhaps TRBD2 (5 bases). From germline, CDR1 is WNHNN and CDR2 SYGVQD (reference sequence). The CDR3 consists of 14 residues. CDR3 DNA sequence: TGCGACAGCTTCGACGGCACAGACACCGGGGAGCTGCTTTTT. It codes for CDSFDGTDTGELLF.

Comments on this clonotype: A junction end diverges from the germline sequence, so it may reflect a read error. The chain joins TRBV6-1 to TRBJ2-7; 12 bases line up with TRBD2. The CDR3 is 15 amino acids. Germline loops: CDR1 MNHNS, CDR2 SASEGT. The CDR3 DNA reads as TGCGCCAGCAGTGCTCCGACTAGCGGGAGTTACGAGCAGTACTTC. Protein sequence: CASSAPTSGSYEQYF.

The CDR3 DNA sequence: TGTGCCAGCAGCCTGAATAGCGGGAACGATGAGCAGTTCTTC. Amino acid sequence: CASSLNSGNDEQFF. The V call is TRBV14, the J call TRBJ2-1, with 8 bases lining up with TRBD2. The junction had 7 bases not matched to a gene; V was cut back by 4 bases and J by 8 bases. Germline values: CDR1 SGHDN, CDR2 FVKESK. CDR3 length: 14 amino acids.

The CDR3 DNA sequence: TGTGCCAGCAGTCCCACTAGCGGGAAAACTAAAGGGGGACCGCAGTACTTC. Its translation is CASSPTSGKTKGGPQYF. The V and J genes are TRBV5-4 and TRBJ2-5, with 10 bases identical to TRBD2. With V trimmed by 5 bases and J by 11 bases, 21 bases remained unmatched. This CDR3 has 17 amino acids. Germline V lookup: CDR1 SGHNT, CDR2 YYREEE (reference sequence).

Points on this clonotype: Germline is not matched at one junction end, which may reflect a read error. The chain recombines TRBV4-1 with TRBJ2-6; unclear D gene. Germline CDR1 reads MGHRA; CDR2 reads YSYEKL. This CDR3 is built from 13 residues. The CDR3 nucleotides are TGCGTCAGCAGCCAAGGTGGGGCCAACGTCCTGACTTTC. It yields the protein CVSSQGGANVLTF.

The chain couples TRBV4-1 to TRBJ2-7, with a weak D call TRBD1 (5 bases). The CDR3 extends over 15 amino acids. Germline V gives CDR1 MGHRA, CDR2 YSYEKL. The V end was cut by 4 bases, the J end by 7 bases, with 20 bases between. The CDR3 nucleotides are TGCGCCAGCAGCCGAGAATTCCAGCAGGGAAATGAGCAGTACTTC. This translates into CASSREFQQGNEQYF.

As for this clonotype: A read error may produce the germline difference seen at one junction end. The V and J genes are TRBV6-1 and TRBJ1-2, with 7 bases that match TRBD1. Looked up from germline, CDR1 is MNHNS and CDR2 is SASEGT. The CDR3 extends over 15 amino acids. CDR3 in amino acids: CASSTRYRGGDGYTF. CDR3 in DNA: TGCGCCAGCAGTACGCGGTACAGGGGAGGCGATGGCTACACCTTC.

The chain is built from TRBV5-1 and TRBJ2-7; TRBD1 matches at 7 bases. The germline gives CDR1 SGHRS, CDR2 YFSETQ. This CDR3 contains 13 residues. V gave up 9 bases and J gave up 7 bases; unmatched junction bases: 13. In nucleotides, the CDR3 is TGCGCCAACCGACAGGGAGCTAGATGGGAGCAGTACTTC. Translation: CANRQGARWEQYF.

Concerning this clonotype: No conserved phenylalanine or tryptophan is present at the end of the CDR3, so a read error is the likely explanation. V and J are TRBV30 and TRBJ2-7, with TRBD1 identical over 7 bases. The germline V gene has CDR1 GTSNPN and CDR2 SVGIG (reference sequence). The CDR3 has 13 amino acids. The CDR3 DNA is TGTGCCTGGACCTCCCGGGACAGCTACGGGCAGTACTAT. Residues: CAWTSRDSYGQYY.

The gene calls are TRBV2 and TRBJ2-7; no firm D call. The CDR3 contains 15 residues. V shed 5 bases and J shed 4 bases, with 18 bases lying between them. Germline CDR1 is SNHLY and CDR2 is FYNNEI. The DNA of the CDR3 is TGTGCCAGCAGTCTCCCGGAACAACAAATATACGAGCAGTACTTC. Amino acid sequence: CASSLPEQQIYEQYF.

Turning to this clonotype: Its ends do not fully match the called genes, so a read error is possible. V is TRBV10-3 and J is TRBJ2-2; 7 nucleotides align to TRBD1. This CDR3 contains 14 residues. From germline, CDR1 is ENHRY and CDR2 SYGVKD. The CDR3 sequence is CAVKGTANTGELFF. The CDR3 nucleotides read TGTGCCGTCAAAGGGACAGCGAACACCGGGGAACTGTTTTTT.

As for this clonotype: This CDR3 is missing its conserved last phenylalanine or tryptophan, likely due to a read error. The chain employs TRBV29-1 and TRBJ2-7; the D gene could be TRBD1 or TRBD2 (5 bases each). This CDR3 has 14 amino acids. The germline CDR1 and CDR2 sequences are SQVTM and ANQGSEA. For the CDR3, the DNA is TGCAACGTTGCCCCCCGGGGCCCCACCTACGAGCAGTACATC. This gives the protein CNVAPRGPTYEQYI.

The genes are TRBV14 and TRBJ2-1; 8 bases fit TRBD2. V dropped 7 bases and J dropped 5; count of bases not matched to a gene: 13. CDR3 length equals 16 residues. Germline loops: CDR1 SGHDN, CDR2 FVKESK. CDR3 amino acids: CASTAVAGWVNNEQFF. CDR3 DNA: TGTGCCAGCACTGCTGTAGCGGGGTGGGTAAACAATGAGCAGTTCTTC.

This sequence joins TRBV6-5 and TRBJ2-3; the match to TRBD2 covers 12 bases. Germline loops: CDR1 MNHEY, CDR2 SVGAGI. The CDR3 is 15 residues long. J lost 9 bases, V lost 8 bases, and 12 bases had no gene match. The CDR3 bases are TGTGCCAGCGGTCTGTTCGATCTAGCGGGAGGGACGCAGTATTTT. The encoded protein is CASGLFDLAGGTQYF.

About this clonotype itself: Lacking the conserved final phenylalanine or tryptophan, this CDR3 likely reflects a read error. V usage is TRBV12-3 or TRBV12-4 and J usage is TRBJ1-2, with D possibly matching TRBD1 (5 bases). The CDR3 loop spans 12 amino acids. CDR3 in amino acids: CASSLRTSGYTL. CDR3 DNA sequence: TGTGCCAGTAGTTTGAGGACAAGCGGCTACACCCTC.

The chain employs TRBV19 and TRBJ1-5, with unresolved D. Germline loops: CDR1 LNHDA, CDR2 SQIVND (reference sequence). V was cut by 3 bases and J by 1 base, with 10 bases left in between. The CDR3 is 15 residues long. The CDR3 is CASSIRGISNQPQHF. The CDR3 coding sequence is TGTGCCAGTAGTATCCGGGGAATCAGCAATCAGCCCCAGCATTTT.

The sample holds one count of this clonotype. At one boundary the junction diverges from the germline segment, which might be a read error. The chain carries TRBV11-2 and TRBJ2-5; the D call may be TRBD1 or TRBD2 (5 bases each). The CDR3 is made up of 18 amino acids. Germline V CDR1 and CDR2: SGHAT, FQNNGV. CDR3 amino acids: CDSSPSSIQGTGRETEYF. In nucleotides, the CDR3 is TGTGACAGCAGCCCTAGCTCAATCCAGGGTACTGGGCGTGAGACCGAGTACTTC.

To note about this clonotype: The conserved phenylalanine or tryptophan is not found at the CDR3 terminus, so this likely reflects a read error. The chain uses TRBV4-1 and TRBJ1-6; no definite D call. CDR1 is MGHRA, CDR2 YSYEKL, per germline. This CDR3 is built from 16 residues. V lost 3 bases and J 0 bases, leaving 9 bases between the germline ends. For the CDR3, the DNA is TGCGCCAGCAGCCACGAACAGAGCTCCTATAATTCACCCCTCCACATT. Its translation: CASSHEQSSYNSPLHI.

By share, this clonotype counts as medium-sized. The gene calls are TRBV10-3 and TRBJ2-3; TRBD1 matches at 7 bases. The J segment lost 0 bases and the V segment lost 4 bases, leaving 7 bases of the junction unmatched. The CDR3 loop spans 16 amino acids. Germline V CDR1 and CDR2: ENHRY, SYGVKD. This chain's CDR3 is CAISAGTETSTDTQYF. The CDR3 bases are TGTGCCATCAGTGCCGGGACAGAAACTAGCACAGATACGCAGTATTTT.

A remark on this clonotype: One end of the junction varies from germline; a read error may be responsible. The chain has TRBV6-2 or TRBV6-3 and TRBJ2-7; 12 bases are shared with TRBD2. The CDR3 has 19 residues. The germline V gene has CDR1 MNHEY and CDR2 SVGEGT. CDR3 in amino acids: CASSYSLAGGPLPSYEHYF. The CDR3 DNA follows: TGTGCCAGCAGTTACAGTCTAGCGGGAGGGCCCCTCCCCTCCTACGAGCATTACTTC.

With respect to this clonotype: One end of the junction fails to match germline, which may point to a read error. The chain recombines TRBV11-2 with TRBJ2-1, with D perhaps being TRBD1 or TRBD2 (6 bases each). The CDR3 contains 16 residues. CDR1 SGHAT and CDR2 FQNNGV come from the germline V gene. This CDR3 reads CANSFGGGGRFNEQFF. The DNA of the CDR3 is TGCGCCAACAGCTTTGGAGGAGGGGGGCGATTCAATGAGCAGTTCTTC.

Comment on this clonotype: At one end the junction does not follow the germline gene, possibly because of a read error. V is TRBV6-1 and J is TRBJ2-7; TRBD2 agrees at 8 bases. The CDR3 sequence is 14 residues long. The germline CDR1 and CDR2 sequences are MNHNS and SASEGT. This chain's CDR3 is CVSTSGSLSYKQYF. In DNA, the CDR3 is TGTGTCAGTACAAGCGGGAGCTTGTCCTACAAGCAGTACTTC.

This clonotype was counted many times. V and J are TRBV7-2 and TRBJ2-2; no clear D gene. V lost 2 bases and J lost 2, with 9 bases in between. The germline CDR1 and CDR2 sequences are SGHTA and FQGNSA. This CDR3 has 15 amino acids. Written as DNA, the CDR3 is TGTGCCAGCAGCTTATTATCTGTTAACACCGGGGAGCTGTTTTTT. Translated: CASSLLSVNTGELFF.

Turning to this clonotype: This CDR3 fails to terminate in the conserved phenylalanine or tryptophan, so it likely reflects a read error. No DNA is shown, since the ends of the CDR3 on it are uncertain; the CDR3 is the one TCRdb lists. The chain employs TRBV6-4 and TRBJ2-3; the table assigns TRBD2, which was not confirmed against the DNA. The CDR3 comprises 15 residues, both ends counted. Germline V gene lookup returns CDR1 MRHNA and CDR2 SNTAGT. The CDR3 region is CASSELGGSGDTLYL.

Remarks on this clonotype: At one boundary the junction diverges from the germline segment, which might be a read error. The J gene is TRBJ2-7, the V gene TRBV11-1; D is unclear. Germline CDR1 is SGHAT and CDR2 is FQDESV (reference sequence). CDR3 size: 14 residues. CDR3: CDSSPGRRFYDQYF. In DNA form, the CDR3 reads TGTGACAGCAGCCCTGGACGGCGATTCTATGATCAGTACTTC.

As concerns this clonotype: One end of the junction varies from germline; a read error may be responsible. V gene TRBV5-1 combines with J gene TRBJ2-1; D is perhaps TRBD2 (5 bases). Looked up from germline, CDR1 is SGHRS and CDR2 is YFSETQ. This CDR3 has 15 amino acids. This chain's CDR3 is CASSLVGEPCNEQFF. CDR3 DNA sequence: TGCGCCAGCAGCTTGGTTGGGGAGCCCTGCAATGAGCAATTCTTC.

On this clonotype: A read error may produce the germline difference seen at one junction end. The chain uses TRBV5-1 and TRBJ2-1, with 7 bases aligning to TRBD2. Germline V lookup: CDR1 SGHRS, CDR2 YFSETQ. The CDR3 has 15 residues. The CDR3 DNA is TGCACCAGCGGCGGGGAGCGGGAAAGTTACAATGAGCAGTTCTTC. Translation: CTSGGERESYNEQFF.

Concerning this clonotype: A read error may account for a junction end that differs from germline. The chain joins TRBV9 to TRBJ2-3; TRBD1 might be the D (5 bases). This CDR3 is 12 amino acids long. CDR1 SGDLS and CDR2 YYNGEE come from the germline V gene. The CDR3 DNA reads TGTGCCAGCAGCGTAGGCACAGGTACGCAGTATTTT. Its protein is CASSVGTGTQYF. Complete variable domain (other parts from reference TRBV9 and TRBJ2-3): DSGVTQTPKHLITATGQRVTLRCSPRSGDLSVYWYQQSLDQGLQFLIQYYNGEERAKGNILERFSAQQFPDLHSELNLSSLELGDSALYFCASSVGTGTQYFGPGTRLTVL.

About this clonotype itself: One end of the junction fails to match germline, which may point to a read error. CDR3 sequence: CVSNYGGQGATDTQYF. In DNA, the CDR3 is TGTGTCAGCAATTATGGTGGACAGGGGGCGACAGATACGCAGTATTTT. V gene TRBV6-2 or TRBV6-3 combines with J gene TRBJ2-3, with TRBD1 identical over 11 bases. This CDR3 comprises 16 residues. Per germline, CDR1 MNHEY and CDR2 SVGEGT.

This clonotype is a singleton in its sample. CDR3 sequence reads: CASNRDLGSVETQYF. The DNA of the CDR3 is TGTGCCAGTAACCGAGACCTGGGATCGGTGGAGACCCAGTACTTC. The genes are TRBV4-2 and TRBJ2-5; D remains unclear. Germline V gives CDR1 LGHNA, CDR2 YNFKEQ. Trimming left V 9 bases short and J 5 bases short, with 22 bases between. The CDR3 sequence is 15 residues long.

Concerning this clonotype itself: Sequence at one end of the junction differs from germline and may be a read error. The chain links TRBV29-1 to TRBJ2-3; 7 positions agree with TRBD2. This CDR3 is built from 13 residues. Per germline, CDR1 SQVTM and CDR2 ANQGSEA. For the CDR3, the DNA is TGCAGCGTTGCCGCGGGAGTGTACGATAGGCAGTATTTT. It translates to CSVAAGVYDRQYF.